The 27 T cell receptor beta chains given below trace back to one sample, sequenced in a study of cytomegalovirus exposure and HLA in healthy donors. 60 Vbeta and 13 Jbeta primers were used in PCR. Produced via immunoSEQ multiplex PCR; TCRdb's table is partial and in-frame only. Among under 90,000 clones listed, approximately 71% were seen once. Sequenced material: PBMCs. Every receptor here comes from a man in his forties or fifties in good health and CMV-seronegative.

The genes are TRBV5-6 and TRBJ2-3; the D is unclear. CDR3 length: 17 residues. Per germline, CDR1 SGHDT and CDR2 YYEEEE. Trimming removed 3 bases at V and 1 base at J, with 18 bases between. CDR3 sequence reads: CASSSPFRRRGTDTQYF. The CDR3 DNA reads TGTGCCAGCAGCTCCCCCTTCCGTCGCCGGGGCACAGATACGCAGTATTTT.

The chain is built from TRBV10-3 and TRBJ1-1; D call uncertain. CDR3 length equals 13 residues. Looked up from germline, CDR1 is ENHRY and CDR2 is SYGVKD. Trimming took off 10 bases at V and 0 bases at J, with 12 bases between the two ends. The CDR3 loop reads CATAREMNTEAFF. CDR3 nucleotide sequence: TGTGCCACGGCGAGGGAAATGAACACTGAAGCTTTCTTT.

The chain couples TRBV6-5 to TRBJ2-7, with D perhaps TRBD1 (6 bases). In germline, CDR1 is MNHEY, CDR2 SVGAGI. The CDR3 runs 13 residues. Trimming took off 6 bases at V and 7 bases at J, with 16 bases between the two ends. CDR3 loop: CASRSGQSLEQYF. As DNA, the CDR3 is TGTGCCAGCAGATCAGGACAGTCCTTGGAGCAGTACTTC.

The gene calls are TRBV7-3 and TRBJ1-5, with a tentative D call TRBD1 (6 bases). Germline CDR1 reads SGHTA; CDR2 reads FQGTGA. The CDR3 sequence is 15 residues long. V was clipped by 1 base and J by 4 bases, with 11 bases between them. The CDR3 DNA reads TGTGCCAGCAGCTTAAAGGGCAGGGGAAATCAGCCCCAGCATTTT. It translates to CASSLKGRGNQPQHF.

The chain recombines TRBV23-1 with TRBJ1-5; no definite D call. TRBV23-1 is sorted into the ORF group, with uncertain function. Trimming cost V 0 bases and J 3 bases, with 12 bases left between them. The CDR3 consists of 16 residues. The chain's CDR3 is CASSQSRGIDNQPQHF. The CDR3 DNA is TGCGCCAGCAGTCAATCGCGGGGAATTGACAATCAGCCCCAGCATTTT.

The chain carries TRBV10-3 and TRBJ2-7, with a possible D match to TRBD1 (5 bases). With 11 bases removed from V and 0 bases from J, the gap between germline ends came to 11 bases. The CDR3 totals 12 residues. Germline V lookup: CDR1 ENHRY, CDR2 SYGVKD. CDR3 bases: TGTGCCTCCAGGCAGGGCTCCTACGAGCAGTACTTC. This translates into CASRQGSYEQYF.

The rearrangement uses TRBV15 and TRBJ1-5, with TRBD1 matching over 8 bases. V was pared by 5 bases and J by 3 bases, with 3 bases of the junction left unmatched. Germline V gene lookup returns CDR1 LNHNV and CDR2 YYDKDF (reference sequence). The CDR3 is 14 residues long. CDR3 sequence reads: CATSATGANQPQHF. Written as DNA, the CDR3 is TGTGCCACCAGCGCGACAGGGGCCAATCAGCCCCAGCATTTT.

V gene TRBV15 combines with J gene TRBJ2-7; 7 bases are shared with TRBD1. The CDR3 is 14 residues long. The germline gives CDR1 LNHNV, CDR2 YYDKDF (reference sequence). Losses at the gene ends were 6 bases for V and 7 bases for J; bases not matched to a gene: 12. CDR3 loop: CATRGETGAREQYF. In DNA, the CDR3 is TGTGCCACCAGGGGGGAAACAGGGGCCCGGGAGCAGTACTTC.

The chain joins TRBV27 to TRBJ2-7, with 8 bases fitting TRBD1. V lost 4 bases to trimming and J lost 5 bases; unmatched junction nucleotides: 7. This CDR3 has 14 residues. Germline-derived CDR1 and CDR2 are MNHEY and SMNVEV (reference sequence). Here the CDR3 reads CASSSWTGSDEQYF. The CDR3 bases are TGTGCCAGCAGTTCTTGGACAGGGAGCGACGAGCAGTACTTC.

The V and J genes are TRBV7-9 and TRBJ2-3; D may be TRBD2 (6 bases). Germline V gives CDR1 SEHNR, CDR2 FQNEAQ (reference sequence). Trimming stripped 5 bases from V and 0 bases from J, with 15 bases between. CDR3 size: 16 residues. CDR3 sequence reads: CASSLRLDRSTDTQYF. For the CDR3, the DNA is TGTGCCAGCAGCCTCAGACTAGACCGAAGCACAGATACGCAGTATTTT.

The V gene is TRBV7-8, the J gene TRBJ2-1, with no clear D. Germline lookup yields CDR1 SGHVS and CDR2 FQNEAQ. This CDR3 is 16 amino acids long. The V and J ends lost 2 bases and 3 bases respectively, with 14 bases between them. The CDR3: CASSLMGSQDYNEQFF. The CDR3, as DNA: TGTGCCAGCAGCTTAATGGGCTCTCAGGACTACAATGAGCAGTTCTTC.

This clone has just one count. The CDR3 DNA reads TGTGCCAGTAGTTCCGGCTCGAACAGCCCGGAGCAGTTCTTC. The encoded protein is CASSSGSNSPEQFF. V and J are TRBV19 and TRBJ2-1; no clear D. CDR3 length: 14 residues. Between the trimmed V and J ends, which lost 5 bases and 10 bases, there was a span of 18 bases. Germline V CDR1 and CDR2: LNHDA, SQIVND (reference sequence).

The chain combines TRBV5-1 with TRBJ2-1; no clear D. The CDR3 length is 13 residues. V was clipped by 4 bases and J by 5 bases, with 10 bases between them. Germline CDR1 and CDR2: SGHRS and YFSETQ. The CDR3 nucleotides read TGCGCCAGCAGCCCTAATCTCGACAATGAGCAGTTCTTC. Protein sequence: CASSPNLDNEQFF.

Remarks on this clone: In the same sample, other DNA sequences code for this CDR3. The CDR3 loop reads CASSDRTSTDTQYF. The CDR3 DNA reads as TGTGCCAGCAGTGACCGGACTAGCACAGATACGCAGTATTTT. The J gene is TRBJ2-3, the V gene TRBV6-4, with D possibly matching TRBD2 (5 bases). The CDR3 contains 14 residues. The V gene lost 2 bases and the J gene lost 0 bases, with 6 bases spanning the gap. Germline CDR1 and CDR2: MRHNA and SNTAGT.

This sequence joins TRBV21-1 and TRBJ2-7; the D call of TRBD1 is as the table states it, not checked on the DNA. TRBV21-1 is assigned pseudogene status. This CDR3 is 14 amino acids long. DNA of the CDR3: TGTGCCAGCAGCAAAGTTGCAGGCCAGGGCGAGCAGTACTTC. It codes for CASSKVAGQGEQYF.

The rearrangement uses TRBV5-1 and TRBJ2-2; a weak D match, TRBD2 (6 bases). The V gene's germline CDR1 is SGHRS and CDR2 YFSETQ. V lost 1 base and J lost 2, with 15 bases in between. The CDR3 is 17 amino acids. The CDR3 DNA sequence: TGCGCCAGCAGCTTGCCCTTGGGGGGAGTCAACACCGGGGAGCTGTTTTTT. Its protein is CASSLPLGGVNTGELFF.

This clone is a singleton in its sample. The CDR3 region is CASFTRGRDTEAFF. Here the CDR3 DNA reads TGTGCCAGCTTCACCAGGGGGCGGGACACTGAAGCTTTCTTT. The rearrangement joins TRBV18 to TRBJ1-1, with 8 bases fitting TRBD1. The V segment lost 7 bases and the J segment 3 bases; nucleotides outside the gene matches: 7. CDR3 length equals 14 residues. Germline CDR1 KGHSH, CDR2 LQKENI.

The CDR3 DNA reads TGTGCCAGCAGTTACTGGCTAGCGGGAGAAGAGACCCAGTACTTC. Protein: CASSYWLAGEETQYF. This rearrangement joins TRBV6-5 to TRBJ2-5; 10 bases fit TRBD2. Germline V CDR1 and CDR2: MNHEY, SVGAGI. This CDR3 is built from 15 residues. The V gene end was trimmed by 1 base and the J gene end by 3 bases; junction bases not matched to a gene: 2.

The V and J genes are TRBV28 and TRBJ2-1; 11 nucleotides line up with TRBD2. Germline CDR1 is MDHEN and CDR2 is SYDVKM. The CDR3 extends over 14 amino acids. V lost 2 bases, J lost 6 bases, and 0 bases stayed unmatched. The CDR3 DNA reads TGTGCCAGCAGTTTAGGGACTAGCGGCAATGAGCAGTTCTTC. Translated: CASSLGTSGNEQFF.

This chain connects TRBV29-1 to TRBJ2-1; a weak D match, TRBD1 (6 bases). The CDR3 spans 15 residues. From germline, CDR1 is SQVTM and CDR2 ANQGSEA. The V gene lost 1 base and the J gene lost 1 base, with 11 bases spanning the gap. CDR3 sequence: CSVEARQGSYNEQFF. The CDR3 DNA reads as TGCAGCGTTGAAGCGCGGCAGGGGTCCTACAATGAGCAGTTCTTC.

The gene calls are TRBV15 and TRBJ1-5, with TRBD1 as a possible D gene (5 bases). CDR3 size: 16 residues. CDR1 is LNHNV and CDR2 is YYDKDF in the germline V gene (reference sequence). V lost 0 bases, J lost 3 bases, and 12 bases lay in between. The CDR3 sequence: CATSRDGGADNQPQHF. Written as DNA, the CDR3 is TGTGCCACCAGCAGAGATGGAGGGGCAGACAATCAGCCCCAGCATTTT.

The rearrangement uses TRBV7-9 and TRBJ1-4; D perhaps matches TRBD1 (5 bases). Germline loops: CDR1 SEHNR, CDR2 FQNEAQ (reference sequence). V lost 5 bases, J lost 7 bases, and 17 bases lay in between. The CDR3 has 15 residues. The CDR3 coding sequence is TGTGCCAGCAGCGGGGCGGGAGTCGAGGGTGAAAAACTGTTTTTT. Its translation: CASSGAGVEGEKLFF.

The DNA for the CDR3 is TGTGCCAGTCGACTAGCGGCAAAATACGAGCAGTACTTC. The encoded protein is CASRLAAKYEQYF. V is TRBV28 and J is TRBJ2-7; 9 bases line up with TRBD2. From germline, CDR1 is MDHEN and CDR2 SYDVKM. The V and J ends lost 9 bases and 4 bases, in that order; junction bases with no gene match: 7. The CDR3 consists of 13 residues.

J is TRBJ2-1 and V is TRBV5-1; possibly TRBD1 for D (6 bases). Looked up from germline, CDR1 is SGHRS and CDR2 is YFSETQ. The V end lost 0 bases, the J end lost 0 bases, and 13 bases lay between the germline ends. The CDR3 extends over 17 amino acids. This CDR3 reads CASSLVGQRSSYNEQFF. The CDR3 nucleotides read TGCGCCAGCAGCTTGGTTGGACAGAGAAGCTCCTACAATGAGCAGTTCTTC.

This clone was recorded a few times. This chain joins TRBV28 and TRBJ2-7; D is unresolved. This CDR3 is 12 amino acids long. Germline V gene data show CDR1 as MDHEN and CDR2 as SYDVKM. V lost 6 bases and J lost 2, with 8 bases in between. As DNA, the CDR3 is TGTGCCAGCAGGTCGGTCCCCTACGAGCAGTACTTC. Protein: CASRSVPYEQYF.

The chain carries TRBV19 and TRBJ1-1; TRBD1 aligns across 8 bases. The germline gives CDR1 LNHDA, CDR2 SQIVND (reference sequence). The ends lost 5 bases at V and 4 bases at J; junction bases unmatched: 6. The CDR3 length is 14 residues. The CDR3 DNA follows: TGTGCCAGTAGTCCAGGACAGGGAGGCACTGAAGCTTTCTTT. Protein product: CASSPGQGGTEAFF.

This chain connects TRBV5-1 to TRBJ1-2; 10 nucleotides agree with TRBD1. This CDR3 contains 17 residues. V dropped 3 bases and J dropped 0; count of bases not matched to a gene: 8. Germline CDR1 SGHRS, CDR2 YFSETQ. CDR3 bases: TGCGCCAGCAGCTCCGGGGACAGGGGCCAACCTAACTATGGCTACACCTTC. Translating gives CASSSGDRGQPNYGYTF.